The 10 T cell receptor beta chains below all came from one sample that was sequenced in a study of shared clonotypes between healthy human individuals (dated by TCRdb to the early 2020s). The method was the immunoSEQ multiplex PCR assay. TCRdb re-hosts the immuneACCESS table, in-frame sequences only. Its copies lack some clones; in the studies checked, an unresolved V gene accounts for under half of them, and the cause for the rest is not known. Counted in this sample were about a million clones; 70% to 85% of them appeared once. Together, the top ten hold 0.7% to 0.95% of the sample. The sample consisted of memory CD4+ T cells from PBMCs. The intended sense of this specimen's cell subset or site label: CD45RA-negative fraction. The receptors stem from a young man in good health. Some clones in this sample may be carry-over from other donors' samples.

The chain links TRBV30 to TRBJ2-4; TRBD1 matches at 7 bases. The V gene's germline CDR1 is GTSNPN and CDR2 SVGIG (reference sequence). J gave up 7 bases and V 8 bases, and 5 bases lay outside the gene matches. This CDR3 comprises 11 residues. This CDR3 is CAVQGTNIQYF. CDR3 coding DNA: TGTGCCGTACAGGGGACGAACATTCAGTACTTC.

V usage is TRBV10-3 and J usage is TRBJ2-1; weak D call: TRBD1 (5 bases). V was shortened by 7 bases and J by 6 bases, with 13 bases between the two germline ends. CDR3 size: 13 residues. Germline V gives CDR1 ENHRY, CDR2 SYGVKD. CDR3 sequence (DNA): TGTGCCATCAACGCAGGGATTATCAATGAGCAGTTCTTC. As protein: CAINAGIINEQFF.

This clone was seen repeatedly, ten times or more. The V call is TRBV30, the J call TRBJ2-3; 8 nucleotides line up with TRBD1. V lost 4 bases to trimming and J lost 9 bases; unmatched junction nucleotides: 15. Germline V gene data show CDR1 as GTSNPN and CDR2 as SVGIG (reference sequence). The CDR3 runs to 15 residues. The CDR3 coding sequence is TGTGCCTGGATCCCATCATTGACAGGGGTCGGGACGCAGTATTTT. Its protein is CAWIPSLTGVGTQYF.

The chain uses TRBV19 and TRBJ1-1, with 8 bases matching TRBD1. This CDR3 region has 14 residues. Looked up from germline, CDR1 is LNHDA and CDR2 is SQIVND (reference sequence). V trimming: 1 base; J trimming: 6 bases; junction bases outside the gene matches: 4. Written as DNA, the CDR3 is TGTGCCAGTAGTATAGCAGGGGGCGAAGCTGAAGCTTTCTTT. This gives the protein CASSIAGGEAEAFF.

The rearrangement joins TRBV5-1 to TRBJ2-1; 9 nucleotides match TRBD2. CDR1 and CDR2 from the germline V gene are SGHRS and YFSETQ. The CDR3 length is 16 residues. V was clipped by 4 bases and J by 1 base; unmatched bases: 6. CDR3 sequence reads: CASSPRLAVSYNEQFF. CDR3 coding DNA: TGCGCCAGCAGCCCCCGACTAGCGGTATCCTACAATGAGCAGTTCTTC.

The DNA for the CDR3 is TGCGCCAGCAGCCAAGAACCGGACAGGGGGCCCGACGAGCAGTACTTC. Translated, it gives CASSQEPDRGPDEQYF. The V gene is TRBV4-1, the J gene TRBJ2-7; 11 nucleotides match TRBD1. The V segment lost 0 bases and the J segment 5 bases; nucleotides outside the gene matches: 6. In germline, CDR1 is MGHRA, CDR2 YSYEKL. The CDR3 totals 16 residues.

Regarding this clone: Possible read error: a much larger clone is one base away. Other DNA sequences in this sample translate to the same CDR3. The V call is TRBV30, the J call TRBJ2-7, with D uncertain. The CDR3 spans 14 residues. Germline V gene lookup returns CDR1 GTSNPN and CDR2 SVGIG (reference sequence). The CDR3, as DNA: TGTGCATGGAGTGGGGAAAGGCTGGCCAACGAGCAGTACTTC. This translates into CAWSGERLANEQYF.

This clone was detected once. Other DNA sequences of this sample code for an identical CDR3. The CDR3: CASSPGQGFAGELFF. CDR3 DNA sequence: TGTGCCAGCAGCCCAGGACAGGGGTTTGCCGGGGAGCTGTTTTTT. The V call is TRBV27, the J call TRBJ2-2; 9 nucleotides match TRBD1. J was trimmed by 6 bases and V by 6 bases; bases with no gene match: 8. Germline assignment: CDR1 MNHEY and CDR2 SMNVEV (reference sequence). The CDR3 runs to 15 residues.

The V and J genes are TRBV11-2 and TRBJ2-6; D gene unclear. The CDR3 is made up of 15 amino acids. The V end was cut by 0 bases, the J end by 3 bases, with 6 bases between. Germline V gene data show CDR1 as SGHAT and CDR2 as FQNNGV. The CDR3 nucleotides read TGTGCCAGCAGCTTAGATCTGGGTGGGGCCAACGTCCTGACTTTC. Its translation: CASSLDLGGANVLTF.

This clone was counted many times. The gene calls are TRBV28 and TRBJ1-1; D is unclear. The V gene's germline CDR1 is MDHEN and CDR2 SYDVKM. This CDR3 has 16 amino acids. V lost 5 bases and J 0 bases, leaving 16 bases between the germline ends. CDR3 DNA: TGTGCCAGCAGTACTCCCCGCGGACGTCTGAACACTGAAGCTTTCTTT. Its protein is CASSTPRGRLNTEAFF.